The 5 T cell receptor beta chains in this list originate from one sample, sequenced in a study of T cell responses to AZD1222 COVID-19 vaccine. The table came from immunoSEQ multiplex PCR; TCRdb's copy has only in-frame clones and leaves some out. Among about 150,000 clones, roughly nine tenths were seen once, and the ten largest hold 1.5%. Sequenced material: peripheral blood, taken 28 days after the second AZD1222 dose. The receptors shown here come from an adult who received the AZD1222 COVID-19 vaccine.

This chain joins TRBV30 and TRBJ2-2; D gene ambiguous. There are 11 residues in the CDR3. Germline V gene lookup returns CDR1 GTSNPN and CDR2 SVGIG (reference sequence). V was shortened by 4 bases and J by 6 bases, with 6 bases between the two germline ends. The DNA for the CDR3 is TGTGCCTGGACCCGATCCGGGGAGCTGTTTTTT. The encoded protein is CAWTRSGELFF.

This chain uses TRBV5-1 with TRBJ2-5; perhaps D is TRBD1 or TRBD2 (5 bases each). CDR3 length: 15 residues. Trimming took 7 bases from V and 3 from J, leaving 19 bases between them. CDR1 and CDR2 (germline): SGHRS, YFSETQ. CDR3 sequence (DNA): TGCGCCAGCTTTGCGACGGGACGACCCGAAGAGACCCAGTACTTC. It yields the protein CASFATGRPEETQYF. Complete variable domain (other parts from reference TRBV5-1 and TRBJ2-5): KAGVTQTPRYLIKTRGQQVTLSCSPISGHRSVSWYQQTPGQGLQFLFEYFSETQRNKGNFPGRFSGRQFSNSRSEMNVSTLELGDSALYLCASFATGRPEETQYFGPGTRLLVL.

Written as DNA, the CDR3 is TGTGCCAGCAGCCCCCTGGCAGCCAACTATGGCTACACCTTC. Translated: CASSPLAANYGYTF. The chain employs TRBV3-1 (or the pseudogene TRBV3-2) and TRBJ1-2; no clear D gene. This CDR3 spans 14 amino acids. The germline gives CDR1 LGHDT, CDR2 YNNKEL (reference sequence). V dropped 4 bases and J dropped 2 bases, with 11 bases sitting between them.

This chain links TRBV9 with TRBJ1-2; D unclear. The germline gives CDR1 SGDLS, CDR2 YYNGEE. This CDR3 comprises 15 residues. The V end lost 3 bases, the J end lost 1 base, and 13 bases lay between the germline ends. The CDR3, as DNA: TGTGCCAGCAGCGAAGGACGGTGGGGTAACTATGGCTACACCTTC. Translation: CASSEGRWGNYGYTF.

This chain joins TRBV14 and TRBJ2-7; D gene uncertain. The CDR3 runs to 12 residues. Trimming took 5 bases from V and 1 from J, leaving 6 bases between them. Germline CDR1 SGHDN, CDR2 FVKESK. CDR3 region: CASSTRSYEQYF. CDR3 sequence (DNA): TGTGCCAGCAGCACCAGGTCCTACGAGCAGTACTTC.